These 18 T cell receptor beta chains share one sample of origin, sequenced in a study of cytomegalovirus exposure and HLA in healthy donors. PCR amplification relied on 60 Vbeta primers (plus 13 Jbeta primers). The repertoire was sequenced with immunoSEQ multiplex PCR; TCRdb's copy has only in-frame clones and lacks some. The profile shows approximately 140,000 clones, roughly four fifths of them singletons. Material: PBMCs. Receptors originate from a boy between 5 and 17 years old in good health and CMV-seronegative.

In nucleotides, the CDR3 is TGTGCCAGCAGGCAGGGGGCAACTAATGAAAAACTGTTTTTT. Its protein is CASRQGATNEKLFF. The chain has TRBV6-1 and TRBJ1-4; 7 positions match TRBD1. The germline gives CDR1 MNHNS, CDR2 SASEGT. This CDR3 is built from 14 residues. Germline trimming cut 6 bases from V and 0 bases from J; bases unmatched to any gene: 1.

With respect to this clone: In the same sample, other DNA sequences code for this CDR3. This chain uses TRBV7-2 with TRBJ1-1, with no clear D. The CDR3 has 12 residues. CDR1 SGHTA and CDR2 FQGNSA come from the germline V gene. V lost 3 bases and J 4 bases, leaving 6 bases between the germline ends. The CDR3 is CASSLWATEAFF. CDR3 nucleotide sequence: TGTGCCAGCAGCTTGTGGGCCACTGAAGCTTTCTTT.

The rearrangement joins TRBV9 to TRBJ2-3; 11 bases match TRBD2. This CDR3 has 15 amino acids. After removal of 3 bases from V and 2 bases from J, the junction contained 2 bases not matched to a gene. The germline V gene has CDR1 SGDLS and CDR2 YYNGEE. CDR3: CASSGLAGYTDTQYF. In DNA, the CDR3 is TGTGCCAGCAGCGGACTAGCGGGATACACAGATACGCAGTATTTT.

This clone was picked up one time. V and J are TRBV4-1 and TRBJ2-5; D gene uncertain. The DNA matches TRBJ2-7 better at its end, which makes the J call doubtful. CDR1 MGHRA and CDR2 YSYEKL come from the germline V gene. This CDR3 spans 12 amino acids. CDR3 in amino acids: CASSQDLYEQYF. The CDR3, as DNA: TGCGCCAGCAGCCAAGACCTCTACGAGCAGTACTTC.

This chain joins TRBV15 and TRBJ1-1, with D possibly TRBD1 on 5 matching bases. The CDR3 consists of 16 residues. Germline CDR1 and CDR2: LNHNV and YYDKDF (reference sequence). The V end was cut by 1 base, the J end by 0 bases, with 12 bases between. CDR3 loop: CATSRGALTVNTEAFF. CDR3 coding DNA: TGTGCCACCAGCAGAGGGGCCTTGACAGTGAACACTGAAGCTTTCTTT.

V gene TRBV4-3 combines with J gene TRBJ2-1; weak D call: TRBD1 (5 bases). The CDR3 sequence is 16 residues long. V shed 0 bases and J shed 10 bases, with 19 bases lying between them. Germline values: CDR1 LGHNA, CDR2 YSLEER. The CDR3 loop is CASSQEGALVGGEQFF. DNA of the CDR3: TGCGCCAGCAGCCAAGAAGGGGCTCTAGTAGGTGGCGAGCAGTTCTTC.

The CDR3 loop is CASSGGVIPYNEQFF. The CDR3 bases are TGTGCCAGCAGCGGGGGGGTGATACCCTACAATGAGCAGTTCTTC. The chain uses TRBV9 and TRBJ2-1; D possibly corresponds to TRBD2 (6 bases). V was trimmed by 3 bases and J by 2 bases, leaving 12 bases between them. Germline values: CDR1 SGDLS, CDR2 YYNGEE. The CDR3 extends over 15 amino acids.

The gene calls are TRBV19 and TRBJ1-1; D uncertain. V lost 3 bases to trimming and J lost 2 bases, with 7 bases between them. There are 13 residues in the CDR3. The germline V gene has CDR1 LNHDA and CDR2 SQIVND (reference sequence). CDR3 DNA sequence: TGTGCCAGTAGTATCAACAGTAACACTGAAGCTTTCTTT. It codes for CASSINSNTEAFF.

V gene TRBV11-3 combines with J gene TRBJ2-1, with TRBD2 identical over 7 bases. The J segment lost 6 bases and the V segment lost 2 bases, leaving 1 base of the junction unmatched. CDR1 and CDR2 (germline): SGHNT, YENEEA. This CDR3 has 13 residues. The CDR3, as DNA: TGTGCCAGCAGCTTATCGGGAGGCAATGAGCAGTTCTTC. Protein sequence: CASSLSGGNEQFF.

The chain links TRBV30 to TRBJ1-5; no reliable D call. Germline CDR1 is GTSNPN and CDR2 is SVGIG (reference sequence). The V and J ends lost 0 bases and 0 bases respectively, with 6 bases between them. CDR3 length equals 14 residues. The CDR3 DNA sequence: TGTGCCTGGAGTGTTGGGCTTAGCAATCAGCCCCAGCATTTT. Translation: CAWSVGLSNQPQHF.

This chain connects TRBV5-1 to TRBJ1-3, with a tentative D call TRBD1 (6 bases). This CDR3 has 15 amino acids. Germline CDR1 is SGHRS and CDR2 is YFSETQ. V gave up 1 base and J gave up 3 bases, with 11 bases separating them. DNA of the CDR3: TGCGCCAGCAGCTTGACAGGGACGGTTGGAAACACCATATATTTT. It codes for CASSLTGTVGNTIYF.

The rearrangement joins TRBV4-1 to TRBJ2-2, with TRBD2 matching 10 bases. J was trimmed by 4 bases and V by 4 bases; bases with no gene match: 3. Per the germline V gene, CDR1 is MGHRA and CDR2 is YSYEKL. The CDR3 spans 15 residues. The CDR3 region has the DNA TGCGCCAGCAGCCCCGGGACTAGCGTCACCGGGGAGCTGTTTTTT. Translated, it gives CASSPGTSVTGELFF.

The chain has TRBV19 and TRBJ1-5; 10 bases align to TRBD1. The germline V gene has CDR1 LNHDA and CDR2 SQIVND (reference sequence). The length of the CDR3 is 16 residues. J was trimmed by 6 bases and V by 7 bases; bases with no gene match: 12. This CDR3 reads CASNRGQGIGVQPQHF. In DNA form, the CDR3 reads TGTGCCAGTAATAGGGGACAGGGGATAGGAGTTCAGCCCCAGCATTTT.

The chain couples TRBV29-1 to TRBJ2-1, with D possibly TRBD2 on 6 matching bases. CDR1 and CDR2 from the germline V gene are SQVTM and ANQGSEA. Trimming took off 4 bases at V and 4 bases at J, with 11 bases between the two ends. The CDR3 runs to 13 residues. The CDR3 loop is CSVGGRNYNEQFF. In DNA, the CDR3 is TGCAGCGTTGGTGGGAGGAATTACAATGAGCAGTTCTTC.

The count of this clone is one. The rearrangement links TRBV5-5 to TRBJ2-7; D is unclear. Trimming took off 3 bases at V and 6 bases at J, with 7 bases between the two ends. This CDR3 spans 11 amino acids. In germline, CDR1 is SGHKS, CDR2 YYEKEE (reference sequence). The DNA of the CDR3 is TGTGCCAGCAGCTACAATATCGAGCAGTACTTC. It yields the protein CASSYNIEQYF.

The V call is TRBV6-1, the J call TRBJ1-2, with a tentative D call TRBD1 (6 bases). The V gene lost 6 bases and the J gene lost 4 bases, with 12 bases spanning the gap. CDR3 length equals 13 residues. Germline V gene data show CDR1 as MNHNS and CDR2 as SASEGT. The CDR3 loop reads CASSSGHLYGYTF. CDR3 bases: TGTGCCAGCAGCTCGGGACACCTCTATGGCTACACCTTC.

V usage is TRBV4-3 and J usage is TRBJ2-4, with 9 bases identical to TRBD1. The CDR3 is made up of 15 amino acids. The V segment lost 4 bases and the J segment 8 bases; nucleotides outside the gene matches: 9. Germline assignment: CDR1 LGHNA and CDR2 YSLEER. The chain's CDR3 is CASSLYRGLVDIQYF. The CDR3 DNA reads TGCGCCAGCAGCCTTTACAGGGGGCTGGTGGACATTCAGTACTTC.

The chain uses TRBV11-2 and TRBJ1-1, with D possibly matching TRBD1 (5 bases). The length of the CDR3 is 16 residues. The germline gives CDR1 SGHAT, CDR2 FQNNGV. V gave up 5 bases and J gave up 0 bases, with 16 bases separating them. CDR3 nucleotide sequence: TGTGCCAGCAGCCGAACGGGGGTTAGCATGAACACTGAAGCTTTCTTT. This translates into CASSRTGVSMNTEAFF.